The rows below give T cell receptor beta chains drawn from one sample of a study of blood T cell repertoires in COVID-19. Profiled with immunoSEQ multiplex PCR; TCRdb holds only in-frame clones, not every one. The table includes under 150,000 clones, about 88% detected once. Input material: PBMCs or T cells enriched from blood (not recorded which). All receptors derive from a woman in her 50s who had recovered from COVID-19. Each CDR3 is given with its conserved first and last residue. The D gene is left open where the match is weak. Rows give clone size only sometimes, using once, few, many, or a class for an expanded clone.

V gene: TRBV7-9; D gene: .; clone size: .; J gene: TRBJ1-5; CDR3 DNA: TGTGCCAGCAGCGGTACTTGGGCTAGCAATCAGCCCCAGCATTTT; CDR3 protein: CASSGTWASNQPQHF
V gene: TRBV9; D gene: TRBD2; clone size: .; J gene: TRBJ2-2; CDR3 DNA: TGTGCCAGCAGCGTCAGTCTAGCGGGGGGTGTTGCCGGGGAGCTGTTTTTT; CDR3 protein: CASSVSLAGGVAGELFF
V gene: TRBV7-3; D gene: .; clone size: once; J gene: TRBJ1-2; CDR3 DNA: TGTGCCAGCAGCTTAGGCCCAGGCCCGCTCTATGGCTACACCTTC; CDR3 protein: CASSLGPGPLYGYTF
V gene: TRBV7-9; D gene: .; clone size: .; J gene: TRBJ2-3; CDR3 DNA: TGTGCCAGCAGCTTGCCAGGGGGGAATACGCAGTATTTT; CDR3 protein: CASSLPGGNTQYF
V gene: TRBV5-8; D gene: .; clone size: .; J gene: TRBJ2-4; CDR3 DNA: TGTGCCAGCAGCTCCCAGGCACTAGCCAAAAACATTCAGTACTTC; CDR3 protein: CASSSQALAKNIQYF
V gene: TRBV5-4; D gene: TRBD1; clone size: .; J gene: TRBJ1-1; CDR3 DNA: TGTGCCAGCAGCGGCGACAGGGGGCACGGTGAAGCTTTCTTT; CDR3 protein: CASSGDRGHGEAFF
V gene: TRBV5-1; D gene: .; clone size: .; J gene: TRBJ1-2; CDR3 DNA: TGCGCCAGCAGCCCCGGGGAGGGGCCCTATGGCTACACCTTC; CDR3 protein: CASSPGEGPYGYTF
V gene: TRBV7-9; D gene: .; clone size: .; J gene: TRBJ1-5; CDR3 DNA: TGTGCCAGCAGCTTAGAATGGGGAGGCCAGCCCCAGCATTTT; CDR3 protein: CASSLEWGGQPQHF
V gene: TRBV5-6; D gene: .; clone size: .; J gene: TRBJ2-7; CDR3 DNA: TGTGCCAGCAGCTGGAGGGGTAGCTACGAGCAGTACTTC; CDR3 protein: CASSWRGSYEQYF
V gene: TRBV10-3; D gene: .; clone size: .; J gene: TRBJ2-1; CDR3 DNA: TGTGCCATCAGTGAGGCAGGCAACTTACTCCGGGGAAACAATGAGCAGTTCTTC; CDR3 protein: CAISEAGNLLRGNNEQFF
V gene: TRBV6-2/TRBV6-3; D gene: .; clone size: .; J gene: TRBJ1-2; CDR3 DNA: TGTGCCAGCACCCCTGGACAGACTTCTAACTATGGCTACACCTTC; CDR3 protein: CASTPGQTSNYGYTF